This entry features one T cell receptor beta chain sequence. This sample is part of a study of molecular identifiers for immune sequencing clone quantification. The V and J ends lost 1 base and 3 bases respectively, with 10 bases between them. The V gene's germline CDR1 is MNHNS and CDR2 SASEGT. The CDR3 is 14 residues long. Libraries of bulk TCR were made by previously described methods (with listed TCR primers). TCRdb itself ran the PCR reads through MiXCR, one entry per CDR3 protein. This sample carries under 600,000 distinct CDR3 sequences, about a fifth of them seen once, and the ten largest clones take 0.65% to 0.95%. Naive CD8 T cells were sorted as CD8+CD4-CCR7+CD45RA+.

The clonotype was recovered from a human donor in good health. Some libraries in this study had Jurkat cell RNA spiked in. This chain uses TRBV6-1 with TRBJ2-7; no firm D call. Sequences were obtained from naive CD8+ T cells from blood, with Jurkat cell RNA spiked in. The subset here: FACS-sorted CD8+CD4-CCR7+CD45RA+ naive T cells. CDR3 loop: CASSEVDKGYEQYF. CDR3 bases: TGTGCCAGCAGTGAAGTAGACAAGGGCTACGAGCAGTACTTC.